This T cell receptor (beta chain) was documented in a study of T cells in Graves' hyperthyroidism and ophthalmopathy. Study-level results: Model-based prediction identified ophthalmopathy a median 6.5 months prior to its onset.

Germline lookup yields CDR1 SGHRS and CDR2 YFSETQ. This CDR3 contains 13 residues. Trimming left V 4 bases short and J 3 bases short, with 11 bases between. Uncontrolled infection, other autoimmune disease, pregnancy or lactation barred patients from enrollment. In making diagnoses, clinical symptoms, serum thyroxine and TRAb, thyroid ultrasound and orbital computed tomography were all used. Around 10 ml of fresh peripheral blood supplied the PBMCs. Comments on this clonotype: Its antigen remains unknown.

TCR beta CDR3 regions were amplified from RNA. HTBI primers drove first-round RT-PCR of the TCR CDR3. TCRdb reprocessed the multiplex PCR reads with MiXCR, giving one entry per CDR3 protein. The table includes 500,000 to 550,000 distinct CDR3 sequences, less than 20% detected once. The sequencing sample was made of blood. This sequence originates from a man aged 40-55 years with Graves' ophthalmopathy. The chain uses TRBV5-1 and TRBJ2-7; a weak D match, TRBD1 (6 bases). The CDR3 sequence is CASSKTGLYEQYF. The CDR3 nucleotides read TGCGCCAGCAGCAAGACAGGTCTCTACGAGCAGTACTTC. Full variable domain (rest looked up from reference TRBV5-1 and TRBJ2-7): KAGVTQTPRYLIKTRGQQVTLSCSPISGHRSVSWYQQTPGQGLQFLFEYFSETQRNKGNFPGRFSGRQFSNSRSEMNVSTLELGDSALYLCASSKTGLYEQYFGPGTRLTVT.